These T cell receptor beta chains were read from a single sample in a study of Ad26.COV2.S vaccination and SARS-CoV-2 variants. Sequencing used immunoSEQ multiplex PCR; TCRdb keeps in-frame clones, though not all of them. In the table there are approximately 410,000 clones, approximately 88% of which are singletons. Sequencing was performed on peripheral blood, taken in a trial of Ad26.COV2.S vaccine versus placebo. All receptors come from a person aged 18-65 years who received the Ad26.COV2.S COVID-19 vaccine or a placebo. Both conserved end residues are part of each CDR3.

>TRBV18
CASSPEGEQFF
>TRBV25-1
CASRGGTGNTEAFF
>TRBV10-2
CASSEGKDGNRHTQYF
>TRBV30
CAWRDNPFTDTQYF
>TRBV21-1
CASSKAPWGTSGGKHEQYF
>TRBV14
CASSQDHFNSPLHF
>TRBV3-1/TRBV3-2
CASSRTREGYTF
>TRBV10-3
CAISRTGRQETQYF
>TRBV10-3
CAAGTRARYEQYF
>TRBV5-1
CASSPSGQAYSGNTIYF
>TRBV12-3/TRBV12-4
CASSLSSKYEQYF
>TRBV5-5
CASSLAGVSTDTQYF
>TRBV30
CATEGKGYTF
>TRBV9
CASSDERGTRELFF
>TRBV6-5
CASSLTGADTGELFF
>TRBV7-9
CASSLTNRGAAYEQYF
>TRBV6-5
CASRLTPSKDEQYF
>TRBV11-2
CASSLVVLAGHYEQYF
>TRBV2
CASSEARSHEQFF
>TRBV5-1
CASSLVLSGGAYEQYF
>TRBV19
CASTRGKSPQETQYF
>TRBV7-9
CASSQGDSVYGYTF
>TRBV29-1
CSVHRILNTEAFF
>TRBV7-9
CASSPSAHYEQYF
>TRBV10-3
CAISDTGTGAYEQYF
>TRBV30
CAWSVGGTAEKLFF
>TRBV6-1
CASSEPLAANYGYTF
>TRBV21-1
CDSSSGGETQYF
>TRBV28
CASSHRDRGPYSTDTQYF
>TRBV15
CATSRDLTVSYEQYF
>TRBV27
CASKPQGGNQPQHF
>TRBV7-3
CASSLMAGGADTQYF
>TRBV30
CAWSVYSTDTQYF
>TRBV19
CASSRRGQNLGYGYTF